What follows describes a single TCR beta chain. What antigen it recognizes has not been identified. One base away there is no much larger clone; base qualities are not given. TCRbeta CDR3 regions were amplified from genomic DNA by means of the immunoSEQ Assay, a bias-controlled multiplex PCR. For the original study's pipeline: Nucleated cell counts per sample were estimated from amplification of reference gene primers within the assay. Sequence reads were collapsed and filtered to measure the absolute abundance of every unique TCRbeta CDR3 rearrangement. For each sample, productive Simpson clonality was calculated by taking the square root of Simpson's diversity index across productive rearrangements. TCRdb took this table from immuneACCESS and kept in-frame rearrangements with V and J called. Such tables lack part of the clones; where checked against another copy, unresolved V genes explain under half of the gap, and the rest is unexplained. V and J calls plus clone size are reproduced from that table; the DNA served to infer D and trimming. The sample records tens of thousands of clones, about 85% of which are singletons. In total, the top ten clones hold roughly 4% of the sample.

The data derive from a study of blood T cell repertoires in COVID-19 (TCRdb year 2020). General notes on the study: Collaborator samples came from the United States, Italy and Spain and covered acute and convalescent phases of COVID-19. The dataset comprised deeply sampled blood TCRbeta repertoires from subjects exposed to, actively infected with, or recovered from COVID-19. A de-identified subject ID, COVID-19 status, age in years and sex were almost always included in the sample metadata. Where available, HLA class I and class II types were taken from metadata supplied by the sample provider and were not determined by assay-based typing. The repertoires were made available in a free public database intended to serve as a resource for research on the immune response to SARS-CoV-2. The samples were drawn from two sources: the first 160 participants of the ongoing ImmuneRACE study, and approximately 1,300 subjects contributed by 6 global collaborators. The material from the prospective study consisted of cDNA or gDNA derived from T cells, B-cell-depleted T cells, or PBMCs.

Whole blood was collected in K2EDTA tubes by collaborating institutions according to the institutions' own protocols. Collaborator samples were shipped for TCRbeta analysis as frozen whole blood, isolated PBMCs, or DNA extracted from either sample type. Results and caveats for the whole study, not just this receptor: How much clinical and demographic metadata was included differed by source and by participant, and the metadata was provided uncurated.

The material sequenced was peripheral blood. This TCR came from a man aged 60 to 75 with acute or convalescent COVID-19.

The DNA sequence is given as TGTGCCAGCAGGATGGACAGTTCCTACAATGAGCAGTTCTTC. It translates as CASRMDSSYNEQFF. The chain couples TRBV27 to TRBJ2-1; TRBD1 could be the D gene, as 6 bases match. Between the V and J ends, shortened by 6 bases and 1 base respectively, the junction contains 10 bases. Measured from the cysteine to the phenylalanine, the CDR3 is 14 residues long. The DNA shown is the 42-base CDR3, in frame from base 1. Via the germline V gene (reference sequence), CDR1 is MNHEY and CDR2 SMNVEV.